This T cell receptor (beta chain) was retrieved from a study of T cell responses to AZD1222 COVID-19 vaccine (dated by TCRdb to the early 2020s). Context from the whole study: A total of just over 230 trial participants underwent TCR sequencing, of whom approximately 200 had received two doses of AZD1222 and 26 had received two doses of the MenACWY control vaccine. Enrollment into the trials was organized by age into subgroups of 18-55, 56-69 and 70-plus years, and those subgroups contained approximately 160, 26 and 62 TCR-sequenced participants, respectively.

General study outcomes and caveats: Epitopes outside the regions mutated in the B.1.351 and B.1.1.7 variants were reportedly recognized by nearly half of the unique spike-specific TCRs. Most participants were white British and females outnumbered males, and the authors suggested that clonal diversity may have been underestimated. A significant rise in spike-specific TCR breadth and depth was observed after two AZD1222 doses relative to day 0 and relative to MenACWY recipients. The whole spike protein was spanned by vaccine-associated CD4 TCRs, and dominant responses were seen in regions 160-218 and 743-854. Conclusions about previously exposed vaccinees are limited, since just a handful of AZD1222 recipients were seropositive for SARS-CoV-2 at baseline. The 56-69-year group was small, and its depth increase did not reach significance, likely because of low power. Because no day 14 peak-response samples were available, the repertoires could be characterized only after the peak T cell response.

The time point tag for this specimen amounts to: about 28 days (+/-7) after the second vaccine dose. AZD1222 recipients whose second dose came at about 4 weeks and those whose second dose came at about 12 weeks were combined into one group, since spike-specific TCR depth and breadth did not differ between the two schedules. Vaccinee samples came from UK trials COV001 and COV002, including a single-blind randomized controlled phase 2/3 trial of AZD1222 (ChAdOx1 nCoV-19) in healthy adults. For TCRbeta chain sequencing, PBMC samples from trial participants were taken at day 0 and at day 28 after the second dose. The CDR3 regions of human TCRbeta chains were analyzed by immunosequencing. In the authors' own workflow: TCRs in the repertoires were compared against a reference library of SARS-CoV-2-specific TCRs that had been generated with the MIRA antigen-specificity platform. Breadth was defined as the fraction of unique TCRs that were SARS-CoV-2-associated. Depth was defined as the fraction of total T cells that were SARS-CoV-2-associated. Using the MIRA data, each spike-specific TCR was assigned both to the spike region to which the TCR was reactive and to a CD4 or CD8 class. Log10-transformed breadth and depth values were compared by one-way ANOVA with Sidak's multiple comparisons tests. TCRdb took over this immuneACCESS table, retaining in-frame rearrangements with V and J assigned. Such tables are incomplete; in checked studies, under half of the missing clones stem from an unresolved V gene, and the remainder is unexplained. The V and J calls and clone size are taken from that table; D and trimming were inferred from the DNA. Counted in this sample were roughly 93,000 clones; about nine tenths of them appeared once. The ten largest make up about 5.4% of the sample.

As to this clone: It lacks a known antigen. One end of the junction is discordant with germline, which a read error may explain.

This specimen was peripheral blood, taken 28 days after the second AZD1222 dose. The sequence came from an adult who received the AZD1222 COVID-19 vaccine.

The CDR3 protein: CASSIDLEGDPVF. The sequenced DNA is TGTGCCAGTAGTATAGATCTTGAAGGGGACCCGGTCTTC. The rearranged chain carries TRBV19 and TRBJ2-4; the D segment might be TRBD1 or TRBD2, since each matches 5 bases. The germline V gene (reference sequence) specifies LNHDA as CDR1 and SQIVND as CDR2. The CDR3 runs 13 residues from the cysteine to the phenylalanine. CDR3 DNA is the only sequence kept; it has 39 bases, read in frame from the first base. Outside the CDR3, residues come from the reference TRBV19 and TRBJ2-4 proteins, so the full variable domain is: DGGITQSPKYLFRKEGQNVTLSCEQNLNHDAMYWYRQDPGQGLRLIYYSQIVNDFQKGDIAEGYSVSREKKESFPLTVTSAQKNPTAFYLCASSIDLEGDPVFGAGTRLSVL.